The 20 T cell receptor beta chains given below trace back to one sample, sequenced in a study of blood T cell repertoires in COVID-19. TCRdb's table, derived via immunoSEQ multiplex PCR, lists solely in-frame clones and lacks some. The repertoire holds 200,000 to 250,000 clones, with 90% as singletons. The specimen was PBMCs or T cells enriched from blood (not recorded which). These TCRs come from a young man who had been exposed to COVID-19.

This clone occurred once. The chain couples TRBV3-1 (or the pseudogene TRBV3-2) to TRBJ1-5; 8 bases fit TRBD1. The CDR3 has 17 residues. Germline V gives CDR1 LGHDT, CDR2 YNNKEL (reference sequence). V shed 1 base and J 0 bases; nucleotides not matched to a gene: 5. CDR3 DNA: TGTGCCAGCAGCCAAGGGACGCAGGGGGCTAGCAATCAGCCCCAGCATTTT. It codes for CASSQGTQGASNQPQHF.

The V and J genes are TRBV10-3 and TRBJ2-1; a possible D gene is TRBD2 (5 bases). The CDR3 has 14 amino acids. Trimming cost V 0 bases and J 4 bases, with 7 bases left between them. Looked up from germline, CDR1 is ENHRY and CDR2 is SYGVKD. The CDR3: CAISESRRYNEQFF. CDR3 in DNA: TGTGCCATCAGTGAGTCAAGGAGGTACAATGAGCAGTTCTTC.

This clone was counted a single time. V gene TRBV5-4 combines with J gene TRBJ2-3; weak D call: TRBD1 (5 bases). The CDR3 loop spans 13 amino acids. Germline V gene data show CDR1 as SGHNT and CDR2 as YYREEE (reference sequence). Trimming pared 0 bases from V and 4 bases from J, leaving 6 bases between. The CDR3 DNA is TGTGCCAGCAGCTTGGAGGGGTCAGATACGCAGTATTTT. Translating gives CASSLEGSDTQYF.

This chain links TRBV5-5 with TRBJ1-2, with 7 nucleotides matching TRBD1. The length of the CDR3 is 16 residues. After removal of 0 bases from V and 3 bases from J, the junction contained 8 bases not matched to a gene. The germline V gene encodes CDR1 SGHKS and CDR2 YYEKEE (reference sequence). The CDR3 protein is CASSLAFDRVYYGYTF. DNA of the CDR3: TGTGCCAGCAGCTTGGCCTTTGACAGGGTATACTATGGCTACACCTTC.

V usage is TRBV10-3 and J usage is TRBJ1-1; tentatively, D is TRBD1 (6 bases). Between the trimmed V and J ends, which lost 6 bases and 4 bases, there was a span of 24 bases. The CDR3 sequence is 17 residues long. Germline V lookup: CDR1 ENHRY, CDR2 SYGVKD. CDR3 loop: CAIRLFVTGTAGTEAFF. The CDR3 DNA reads TGTGCCATCAGGCTGTTTGTAACAGGGACGGCAGGCACTGAAGCTTTCTTT.

The J gene is TRBJ2-5, the V gene TRBV7-7; 12 bases are a match to TRBD2. With 5 bases clipped from V and 5 bases from J, the junction kept 6 bases outside the gene matches. CDR3 size: 15 residues. Germline assignment: CDR1 SSHAT and CDR2 FNYEAQ (reference sequence). The CDR3 sequence is CASSETSGGWETQYF. The CDR3 DNA follows: TGTGCCAGCAGCGAGACTAGCGGGGGCTGGGAGACCCAGTACTTC.

The gene calls are TRBV5-1 and TRBJ2-5; TRBD2 matches 12 bases. The CDR3 extends over 16 amino acids. Germline CDR1 reads SGHRS; CDR2 reads YFSETQ. Unmatched junction bases numbered 6, after V lost 3 bases and J lost 3 bases. This CDR3 is CASSSPGLAGKETQYF. The CDR3 DNA reads TGCGCCAGCAGCTCGCCCGGACTAGCGGGAAAAGAGACCCAGTACTTC.

The V call is TRBV3-1 (or the pseudogene TRBV3-2), the J call TRBJ2-1, with 7 nucleotides matching TRBD2. The CDR3 spans 16 residues. V was pared by 2 bases and J by 9 bases, with 13 bases of the junction left unmatched. Per germline, CDR1 LGHDT and CDR2 YNNKEL (reference sequence). The CDR3 spells CASSQPGTGGGGEQFF. DNA for the CDR3: TGTGCCAGCAGCCAACCCGGTACAGGAGGCGGGGGTGAGCAGTTCTTC.

This chain uses TRBV4-1 with TRBJ2-7, with 10 positions matching TRBD1. Germline CDR1 reads MGHRA; CDR2 reads YSYEKL. The CDR3 spans 15 residues. V gave up 5 bases and J gave up 3 bases; unmatched junction bases: 7. CDR3 DNA sequence: TGCGCCAGCAGCTCTTGGACAGGGGGGTTCTACGAGCAGTACTTC. Amino acids: CASSSWTGGFYEQYF.

This clone appeared a few times. The chain combines TRBV10-1 with TRBJ1-1; D is uncertain. Germline assignment: CDR1 WNHNN and CDR2 SYGVQD (reference sequence). With 3 bases removed from V and 11 bases from J, the gap between germline ends came to 10 bases. This CDR3 has 11 amino acids. The CDR3 bases are TGCGCCAGCAGTGACGGGGATGTGGCTTTCTTT. It yields the protein CASSDGDVAFF.

The rearrangement joins TRBV30 to TRBJ2-7, with D possibly TRBD1 on 6 matching bases. V lost 1 base to trimming and J lost 0 bases, with 10 bases between them. CDR3 length equals 14 residues. Germline V gene data show CDR1 as GTSNPN and CDR2 as SVGIG (reference sequence). The CDR3 region has the DNA TGTGCCTGGAGTGCTGGGGGCTTCTCCTACGAGCAGTACTTC. It codes for CAWSAGGFSYEQYF.

The chain uses TRBV6-1 and TRBJ1-4; D is ambiguous. From germline, CDR1 is MNHNS and CDR2 SASEGT. The CDR3 contains 17 residues. The V and J ends lost 1 base and 5 bases respectively, with 17 bases between them. The CDR3 loop is CASSEDGRPTENEKLFF. Here the CDR3 DNA reads TGTGCCAGCAGTGAAGACGGGAGGCCGACCGAGAATGAAAAACTGTTTTTT.

V usage is TRBV27 and J usage is TRBJ1-4; tentatively, D is TRBD1 (6 bases). CDR3 length: 20 residues. The V end was cut by 4 bases, the J end by 0 bases, with 24 bases between. Germline values: CDR1 MNHEY, CDR2 SMNVEV (reference sequence). The CDR3 DNA reads as TGTGCCAGCAGTTCCCGAAAAGGCTTTTACAGGGAAACAACTAATGAAAAACTGTTTTTT. Residues: CASSSRKGFYRETTNEKLFF. Looking up the rest from reference TRBV27 and TRBJ1-4 gives the full variable domain: EAQVTQNPRYLITVTGKKLTVTCSQNMNHEYMSWYRQDPGLGLRQIYYSMNVEVTDKGDVPEGYKVSRKEKRNFPLILESPSPNQTSLYFCASSSRKGFYRETTNEKLFFGSGTQLSVL.

The chain links TRBV7-9 to TRBJ1-2, with 7 bases matching TRBD1. The CDR3 is made up of 14 amino acids. Germline CDR1 is SEHNR and CDR2 is FQNEAQ (reference sequence). V trimming: 5 bases; J trimming: 3 bases; junction bases outside the gene matches: 6. CDR3 protein: CASSRAGGDYGYTF. The CDR3 DNA reads as TGTGCCAGCAGCAGAGCAGGGGGTGACTATGGCTACACCTTC.

The chain recombines TRBV2 with TRBJ2-3, with 10 bases that match TRBD1. Trimming took 3 bases from V and 4 from J; bases not matched to a gene: 4. In germline, CDR1 is SNHLY, CDR2 FYNNEI. This CDR3 is 15 amino acids long. The CDR3 DNA reads as TGTGCCAGCAGTGATGTTGGACAGGGGGCAGATACGCAGTATTTT. This encodes CASSDVGQGADTQYF. Supplemented by reference TRBV2 and TRBJ2-3, the full variable domain reads EPEVTQTPSHQVTQMGQEVILRCVPISNHLYFYWYRQILGQKVEFLVSFYNNEISEKSEIFDDQFSVERPDGSNFTLKIRSTKLEDSAMYFCASSDVGQGADTQYFGPGTRLTVL.

The chain links TRBV11-3 to TRBJ2-3, with D perhaps matching TRBD1 (5 bases). The CDR3 length is 17 residues. Per the germline V gene, CDR1 is SGHNT and CDR2 is YENEEA. The germline V and J ends were trimmed by 2 bases and 4 bases, with 19 bases remaining between them. In DNA form, the CDR3 reads TGTGCCAGCAGCTTACAAACCCCCGGGTTGGGGCCAGATACGCAGTATTTT. This encodes CASSLQTPGLGPDTQYF. Drawing the rest from reference TRBV11-3 and TRBJ2-3, the complete variable domain is EAGVVQSPRYKIIEKKQPVAFWCNPISGHNTLYWYLQNLGQGPELLIRYENEEAVDDSQLPKDRFSAERLKGVDSTLKIQPAELGDSAVYLCASSLQTPGLGPDTQYFGPGTRLTVL.

The chain employs TRBV12-3 or TRBV12-4 and TRBJ1-1; 7 bases line up with TRBD1. The CDR3 is 13 amino acids. Trimming took 5 bases from V and 6 from J; bases not matched to a gene: 6. Here the CDR3 DNA reads TGTGCCAGCAGTGGTACAGGGGTCCCTGAAGCTTTCTTT. Amino acids: CASSGTGVPEAFF.

This chain uses TRBV12-3 or TRBV12-4 with TRBJ1-2; D unresolved. Between the trimmed V and J ends, which lost 3 bases and 4 bases, there was a span of 9 bases. The CDR3 extends over 13 amino acids. In nucleotides, the CDR3 is TGTGCCAGCAGTTTGCGGGCCATCTATGGCTACACCTTC. It translates to CASSLRAIYGYTF.

The genes are TRBV5-6 and TRBJ2-7; TRBD1 matches 9 bases. Germline assignment: CDR1 SGHDT and CDR2 YYEEEE. J was trimmed by 3 bases and V by 4 bases; bases with no gene match: 5. CDR3 length: 14 amino acids. The CDR3 loop is CASSGGTGIYEQYF. The CDR3, as DNA: TGTGCCAGCAGCGGGGGGACAGGGATCTACGAGCAGTACTTC.

The chain couples TRBV18 to TRBJ1-2; the match to TRBD1 covers 8 bases. With 3 bases clipped from V and 2 bases from J, the junction kept 2 bases outside the gene matches. CDR3 size: 14 residues. Per germline, CDR1 KGHSH and CDR2 LQKENI. The CDR3 sequence: CASSPGQGNYGYTF. In DNA, the CDR3 is TGTGCCAGCTCACCCGGACAGGGCAACTATGGCTACACCTTC.